This T cell receptor (beta chain) stems from a study of blood T cell repertoires in COVID-19. Study-level information: Samples of COVID-19 (acute and convalescent) were obtained from the United States, Italy and Spain. T cells, B-cell-depleted T cells, or PBMCs supplied cDNA or gDNA.

Assay: immunoSEQ multiplex PCR; the TCRdb copy retains only in-frame clones and omits some. The repertoire consists of 150,000 to 200,000 clones, with around 83% occurring once and the leading ten covering over 0.85%. This clone showed up just a few times. CDR1 is MNHEY and CDR2 is SVGAGI in the germline V gene. The CDR3 extends over 13 amino acids. V gave up 5 bases and J gave up 0 bases, with 7 bases separating them. Sample: peripheral blood. V and J are TRBV6-5 and TRBJ1-2, with D possibly being TRBD1 (5 bases). This sequence was found in a young man with acute or convalescent COVID-19. The chain's CDR3 is CASSPGSNYGYTF. DNA of the CDR3: TGTGCCAGCAGTCCAGGGTCTAACTATGGCTACACCTTC.